What follows are 29 T cell receptor beta chains derived from one specimen sequenced in a study of a mutant IDH1 vaccine in newly diagnosed glioma. This sample's time point: baseline, week 1 (first vaccination visit). Noted treatment: pre-vaccination baseline after standard-of-care therapy. Some clones are missing from TCRdb's copy, which holds only in-frame ones; the method was immunoSEQ multiplex PCR. The sample has tens of thousands of clones; around 80% are singletons. The source material was PBMCs, sampled from a glioma patient treated with radiotherapy, temozolomide or both. Receptors originate from a man younger than 40 with glioma.

DNA for the CDR3: TGTGCCAGTAGTATAGCACTGATGGGCACTGAAGCTTTCTTT. Amino acid sequence: CASSIALMGTEAFF. The chain is built from TRBV19 and TRBJ1-1; unclear D gene. The CDR3 has 14 amino acids. The ends were cut back, 1 base at V and 4 bases at J, with 10 bases in the middle. Germline V lookup: CDR1 LNHDA, CDR2 SQIVND (reference sequence).

The CDR3 loop reads CASSEPGADGLNYGYTF. CDR3 coding DNA: TGTGCCAGCAGTGAGCCAGGGGCCGACGGATTGAACTATGGCTACACCTTC. This chain joins TRBV25-1 and TRBJ1-2; D is possibly TRBD1 (6 bases). V dropped 3 bases and J dropped 2 bases, with 19 bases sitting between them. CDR1 and CDR2 from the germline V gene are MGHDK and SYGVNS. There are 17 residues in the CDR3.

CDR3 in DNA: TGTGCCAGTGGGAAAGGGGGCGCCTACAATGAGCAGTTCTTC. Amino acids: CASGKGGAYNEQFF. The gene calls are TRBV19 and TRBJ2-1, with 7 bases lining up with TRBD1. The CDR3 runs to 14 residues. Looked up from germline, CDR1 is LNHDA and CDR2 is SQIVND (reference sequence). With 8 bases clipped from V and 2 bases from J, the junction kept 6 bases outside the gene matches.

The gene calls are TRBV10-1 and TRBJ2-7; 10 positions match TRBD2. J gave up 6 bases and V 4 bases, and 6 bases lay outside the gene matches. Per the germline V gene, CDR1 is WNHNN and CDR2 is SYGVQD (reference sequence). The CDR3 consists of 14 residues. In DNA, the CDR3 is TGCGCCAGCAGTGTCCTAGCGGGAGAGGGCGAGCAGTACTTC. This encodes CASSVLAGEGEQYF.

This clone was counted once. The chain joins TRBV7-2 to TRBJ2-1; D tentatively fits TRBD1 or TRBD2 (5 bases each). CDR1 and CDR2 (germline): SGHTA, FQGNSA. Trimming shortened V by 5 bases and J by 7 bases, and 12 bases separated the two germline ends. The CDR3 runs to 13 residues. The CDR3 DNA is TGTGCCAGCAGCGAGGGACCAACGAATGAGCAGTTCTTC. As protein: CASSEGPTNEQFF.

This chain connects TRBV27 to TRBJ2-7; 9 bases map to TRBD1. Germline V CDR1 and CDR2: MNHEY, SMNVEV (reference sequence). The CDR3 is made up of 14 amino acids. The V and J ends lost 5 bases and 7 bases, in that order; junction bases with no gene match: 9. The CDR3 sequence: CASSRRDRAREQYF. The CDR3 nucleotides are TGTGCCAGCAGTAGAAGGGACAGGGCAAGAGAGCAGTACTTC.

V gene TRBV7-9 combines with J gene TRBJ1-4, with unresolved D. Trimming removed 5 bases from V and 2 bases from J, with 9 bases in between. Germline V gives CDR1 SEHNR, CDR2 FQNEAQ (reference sequence). The CDR3 covers 14 residues. In nucleotides, the CDR3 is TGTGCCAGCAGCCCGGGGTCGACTAATGAAAAACTGTTTTTT. This translates into CASSPGSTNEKLFF.

The V call is TRBV5-1, the J call TRBJ2-1; D remains ambiguous. The CDR3 loop spans 14 amino acids. The ends were cut back, 2 bases at V and 4 bases at J, with 10 bases in the middle. Germline CDR1 reads SGHRS; CDR2 reads YFSETQ. CDR3 in DNA: TGCGCCAGCAGCTTATACGACGGGTACAATGAGCAGTTCTTC. This sequence encodes CASSLYDGYNEQFF.

The chain uses TRBV29-1 and TRBJ2-1, with TRBD2 identical over 7 bases. The junction had 0 bases not matched to a gene; V was cut back by 5 bases and J by 2 bases. The CDR3 has 12 residues. Per the germline V gene, CDR1 is SQVTM and CDR2 is ANQGSEA. CDR3 sequence: CSVREAYNEQFF. CDR3 DNA: TGCAGCGTTCGGGAGGCCTACAATGAGCAGTTCTTC.

V is TRBV27 and J is TRBJ2-5; D is perhaps TRBD1 (5 bases). This CDR3 is built from 16 residues. Trimming took off 2 bases at V and 5 bases at J, with 18 bases between the two ends. The germline gives CDR1 MNHEY, CDR2 SMNVEV (reference sequence). The CDR3: CASSLVSARVQETQYF. CDR3 nucleotides: TGTGCCAGCAGTTTAGTCTCAGCCAGGGTCCAGGAGACCCAGTACTTC.

CDR3 amino acids: CASTPLAGVIDTQYF. The CDR3 DNA reads as TGTGCCAGCACCCCACTAGCGGGAGTAATAGATACGCAGTATTTT. The chain joins TRBV27 to TRBJ2-3; 11 nucleotides line up with TRBD2. Germline V lookup: CDR1 MNHEY, CDR2 SMNVEV (reference sequence). The CDR3 is made up of 15 amino acids. V lost 7 bases and J lost 5; bases outside the gene matches: 8.

The CDR3 DNA reads as TGCGCCAGCAGCTTGTCTGGGGTCGGTCAGCCCCAGCATTTT. Protein product: CASSLSGVGQPQHF. V and J are TRBV5-1 and TRBJ1-5; D remains ambiguous. CDR1 and CDR2 from the germline V gene are SGHRS and YFSETQ. Deletions cut 1 base from V and 6 bases from J, with 11 bases between. This CDR3 has 14 residues.

The chain joins TRBV6-5 to TRBJ2-1, with unresolved D. The CDR3 loop spans 11 amino acids. CDR1 is MNHEY, CDR2 SVGAGI, per germline. The V gene lost 6 bases and the J gene lost 9 bases, with 9 bases spanning the gap. CDR3 DNA: TGTGCCAGCAGCGTGCCGGGTGAGCAGTTCTTC. It yields the protein CASSVPGEQFF.

The chain joins TRBV5-5 to TRBJ2-1; 9 bases fit TRBD1. From germline, CDR1 is SGHKS and CDR2 YYEKEE (reference sequence). V lost 5 bases, J lost 6 bases, and 3 bases stayed unmatched. The CDR3 covers 13 residues. CDR3 amino acids: CASSWTGANEQFF. The DNA for the CDR3 is TGTGCCAGCAGTTGGACAGGGGCCAATGAGCAGTTCTTC.

The chain links TRBV30 to TRBJ2-3; D possibly corresponds to TRBD2 (5 bases). Between the trimmed V and J ends, which lost 2 bases and 6 bases, there was a span of 12 bases. CDR3 length: 13 amino acids. From germline, CDR1 is GTSNPN and CDR2 SVGIG (reference sequence). The CDR3 bases are TGTGCCTGGAGTAGTAGCGCCGATGATACGCAGTATTTT. It specifies CAWSSSADDTQYF.

The chain is built from TRBV6-1 and TRBJ2-1; 7 bases match TRBD1. Losses at the gene ends were 3 bases for V and 3 bases for J; bases not matched to a gene: 2. This CDR3 region has 14 residues. Germline V gene data show CDR1 as MNHNS and CDR2 as SASEGT. This CDR3 reads CASSENRGYNEQFF. DNA for the CDR3: TGTGCCAGCAGTGAGAACAGGGGCTACAATGAGCAGTTCTTC.

In this sample, this clone is medium-sized. The chain links TRBV5-4 to TRBJ2-2; 9 bases line up with TRBD2. Per germline, CDR1 SGHNT and CDR2 YYREEE (reference sequence). The CDR3 length is 18 residues. J lost 0 bases, V lost 0 bases, and 6 bases had no gene match. The CDR3 coding sequence is TGTGCCAGCAGCTTGGGAGCGGGGGGACCCTCGAACACCGGGGAGCTGTTTTTT. It yields the protein CASSLGAGGPSNTGELFF.

Only a few counts were recorded for this clone. The rearrangement uses TRBV7-2 and TRBJ1-1; a weak D match, TRBD1 (5 bases). Trimming removed 4 bases from V and 1 base from J, with 7 bases in between. CDR1 SGHTA and CDR2 FQGNSA come from the germline V gene. CDR3 length equals 13 residues. Written as DNA, the CDR3 is TGTGCCAGCAGCTGGGGGAAGAACACTGAAGCTTTCTTT. Residues: CASSWGKNTEAFF.

This chain joins TRBV7-2 and TRBJ1-3; TRBD1 might be the D (5 bases). Germline-derived CDR1 and CDR2 are SGHTA and FQGNSA. Trimming took off 3 bases at V and 6 bases at J, with 15 bases between the two ends. The CDR3 has 15 amino acids. CDR3 sequence (DNA): TGTGCCAGCAGCTTCAAGGGGCCCCCGATAAACACCATATATTTT. Amino acid sequence: CASSFKGPPINTIYF.

The table lists this clone with a count of one. The rearrangement links TRBV5-6 to TRBJ1-2; 7 positions match TRBD1. The CDR3 is 13 residues long. V shed 4 bases, J shed 4 bases, and the junction held 4 bases outside the gene matches. In germline, CDR1 is SGHDT, CDR2 YYEEEE. CDR3 DNA sequence: TGTGCCAGCAGCCCCGGACAGGCCTATGGCTACACCTTC. Translated, it gives CASSPGQAYGYTF.

J is TRBJ2-1 and V is TRBV27; D unclear. This CDR3 has 17 amino acids. Trimming cost V 7 bases and J 4 bases, with 23 bases left between them. From germline, CDR1 is MNHEY and CDR2 SMNVEV (reference sequence). CDR3 protein: CASTFSNRAEFYNEQFF. In DNA form, the CDR3 reads TGTGCCAGCACCTTTTCTAACCGGGCCGAATTTTACAATGAGCAGTTCTTC.

This chain links TRBV7-2 with TRBJ2-2; 11 bases align to TRBD2. Germline V gene sequence: CDR1 SGHTA, CDR2 FQGNSA. V lost 1 base and J lost 1; bases outside the gene matches: 2. The CDR3 runs 17 residues. The CDR3 loop is CASSLGGLAGNTGELFF. The CDR3, as DNA: TGTGCCAGCAGCTTAGGCGGACTAGCGGGGAACACCGGGGAGCTGTTTTTT.

The chain carries TRBV4-1 and TRBJ1-2; D is unresolved. The CDR3 contains 15 residues. Germline V gives CDR1 MGHRA, CDR2 YSYEKL. Trimming took off 1 base at V and 3 bases at J, with 12 bases between the two ends. In DNA form, the CDR3 reads TGCGCCAGCAGCCAAGCGGGCGGAGCGGACTATGGCTACACCTTC. Translating gives CASSQAGGADYGYTF.

The CDR3 loop reads CASSLDTYNEQFF. DNA of the CDR3: TGTGCCAGCAGTTTGGACACCTACAATGAGCAGTTCTTC. The chain joins TRBV27 to TRBJ2-1, with D possibly TRBD1 on 5 matching bases. V shed 3 bases and J shed 2 bases, with 5 bases lying between them. In germline, CDR1 is MNHEY, CDR2 SMNVEV (reference sequence). The CDR3 loop spans 13 amino acids.

The chain's CDR3 is CASSYGGPQGSYEQYF. The DNA for the CDR3 is TGTGCCAGCAGTTACGGTGGACCGCAGGGGTCCTACGAGCAGTACTTC. The chain uses TRBV6-5 and TRBJ2-7; the D gene is possibly TRBD1 (6 bases). Per germline, CDR1 MNHEY and CDR2 SVGAGI. The germline V and J ends were trimmed by 2 bases and 1 base, with 15 bases remaining between them. The CDR3 is made up of 16 amino acids.

V gene TRBV6-5 combines with J gene TRBJ1-4; no reliable D call. There are 14 residues in the CDR3. Trimming removed 1 base at V and 2 bases at J, with 5 bases between. From germline, CDR1 is MNHEY and CDR2 SVGAGI. Written as DNA, the CDR3 is TGTGCCAGCAGTTACTTGGGTACTAATGAAAAACTGTTTTTT. Protein sequence: CASSYLGTNEKLFF.

The chain uses TRBV4-1 and TRBJ2-5, with D maybe TRBD2 (7 bases). The CDR3 is made up of 19 amino acids. Germline assignment: CDR1 MGHRA and CDR2 YSYEKL. V was shortened by 0 bases and J by 4 bases, with 24 bases between the two germline ends. CDR3: CASSQDGGGSGGRGETQYF. The CDR3 coding sequence is TGCGCCAGCAGCCAAGATGGAGGGGGGAGCGGAGGGAGGGGAGAGACCCAGTACTTC.

V and J are TRBV25-1 and TRBJ2-6; D may be TRBD1 (5 bases). Germline lookup yields CDR1 MGHDK and CDR2 SYGVNS. Trimming stripped 4 bases from V and 0 bases from J, with 16 bases between. The CDR3 length is 18 residues. CDR3 region: CASSGYGDRHSGANVLTF. In DNA form, the CDR3 reads TGTGCCAGCAGTGGTTACGGCGACAGACACTCTGGGGCCAACGTCCTGACTTTC.

Written as DNA, the CDR3 is TGCGCCAGCAGCTTGGCACCAGAAGCTCAGCCCCAGCATTTT. Its translation is CASSLAPEAQPQHF. The chain uses TRBV5-1 and TRBJ1-5, with unresolved D. Germline V CDR1 and CDR2: SGHRS, YFSETQ. CDR3 length equals 14 residues. The V and J ends lost 0 bases and 6 bases respectively, with 10 bases between them.